The 21 T cell receptor beta chains below all came from one sample that was sequenced in a study of post-analysis software for immune sequencing data. No antigen has been identified for these receptors. Study observations and caveats: Five TRBV segments were more frequent in patients than controls; TRBV5-6, TRBV5-1 and TRBV20-1 belonged to this group.

Unique molecular identifiers were present in the TCR beta cDNA libraries. TCRdb processed the PCR reads anew with MiXCR; each CDR3 protein has one entry. Among roughly 540,000 distinct CDR3 sequences listed, approximately 34% were seen once. The sample taken for sequencing was blood. Source of these receptors: a girl aged 2 to 17 with multiple sclerosis.

This clonotype was seen only a few times. This chain joins TRBV10-3 and TRBJ2-3, with D tentatively TRBD1 (7 bases). The length of the CDR3 is 16 residues. V gave up 0 bases and J gave up 0 bases, with 10 bases separating them. CDR1 and CDR2 (germline): ENHRY, SYGVKD. In DNA, the CDR3 is TGTGCCATCAGTGAGTCGGAGGGGGCGAGCACAGATACGCAGTATTTT. This encodes CAISESEGASTDTQYF.

V usage is TRBV24-1 and J usage is TRBJ2-1; D possibly corresponds to TRBD2 (5 bases). The germline gives CDR1 KGHDR, CDR2 SFDVKD. The CDR3 spans 14 residues. The V gene lost 2 bases and the J gene lost 4 bases, with 8 bases spanning the gap. The CDR3 region has the DNA TGTGCCACCAGTGATTCATCGGGATACAATGAGCAGTTCTTC. Its translation is CATSDSSGYNEQFF.

The V gene is TRBV9, the J gene TRBJ1-5, with a weak D call TRBD1 (6 bases). The V end was cut by 0 bases, the J end by 7 bases, with 20 bases between. CDR1 is SGDLS and CDR2 is YYNGEE in the germline V gene. The length of the CDR3 is 17 residues. The CDR3 nucleotides read TGTGCCAGCAGCGTAGAGGGTATCTGGACAGTTAGGCAGCCCCAGCATTTT. Residues: CASSVEGIWTVRQPQHF.

This clonotype was counted only a few times. V gene TRBV7-9 combines with J gene TRBJ1-1, with D uncertain. Germline loops: CDR1 SEHNR, CDR2 FQNEAQ (reference sequence). Trimming took 7 bases from V and 7 from J, leaving 13 bases between them. The CDR3 extends over 12 amino acids. The CDR3 nucleotides are TGTGCCAGCACCGCCGGGCGCCTTGAAGCTTTCTTT. It yields the protein CASTAGRLEAFF.

V is TRBV6-5 and J is TRBJ2-1, with 8 bases matching TRBD2. Germline V gene data show CDR1 as MNHEY and CDR2 as SVGAGI. CDR3 length: 15 amino acids. Trimming cost V 4 bases and J 6 bases; bases outside gene matches: 8. CDR3 in DNA: TGTGCCAGCAGTTCAGTAGCGGGGTTGCCCAATGAGCAGTTCTTC. Its protein product is CASSSVAGLPNEQFF.

The rearrangement joins TRBV11-1 to TRBJ2-5, with 7 bases that match TRBD1. This CDR3 is built from 14 residues. V lost 0 bases and J lost 7; bases outside the gene matches: 5. The germline V gene encodes CDR1 SGHAT and CDR2 FQDESV (reference sequence). The CDR3 here is CASSLATGQTTQYF. The CDR3, as DNA: TGTGCCAGCAGCTTAGCGACAGGGCAGACGACCCAGTACTTC.

This clonotype was seen once. J is TRBJ2-3 and V is TRBV14; 7 bases are a match to TRBD2. Germline CDR1 SGHDN, CDR2 FVKESK. V was clipped by 4 bases and J by 6 bases; unmatched bases: 19. The CDR3 sequence is 18 residues long. CDR3 sequence reads: CASSLNPGLQTLMDTQYF. CDR3 coding DNA: TGTGCCAGCAGCCTCAACCCGGGACTACAAACCCTCATGGATACGCAGTATTTT.

This clonotype occurred a few times. The chain combines TRBV3-1 with TRBJ2-5; TRBD1 matches 10 bases. Germline V CDR1 and CDR2: LGHDT, YNNKEL (reference sequence). This CDR3 spans 14 amino acids. The V segment lost 6 bases and the J segment 5 bases; nucleotides outside the gene matches: 6. As DNA, the CDR3 is TGTGCCAGCAGGCTGACAGGGGGCGATGAGACCCAGTACTTC. It yields the protein CASRLTGGDETQYF.

This clonotype turned up a few times. This chain connects TRBV6-6 to TRBJ2-5; 7 nucleotides line up with TRBD2. CDR1 MNHNY and CDR2 SVGAGI come from the germline V gene (reference sequence). Trimming took 0 bases from V and 1 from J; bases not matched to a gene: 2. The CDR3 is 15 residues long. Here the CDR3 DNA reads TGTGCCAGCAGTTACTCGCGGGGGATCCAAGAGACCCAGTACTTC. Translated: CASSYSRGIQETQYF.

The CDR3 DNA is TGTGCCAGCAGCGTAGACCCCCTTGGCGCCTATGGCTACACCTTC. Amino acids: CASSVDPLGAYGYTF. The gene calls are TRBV9 and TRBJ1-2; D unresolved. Germline V CDR1 and CDR2: SGDLS, YYNGEE. The CDR3 loop spans 15 amino acids. The V end lost 0 bases, the J end lost 4 bases, and 13 bases lay between the germline ends.

Only a few counts were recorded for this clonotype. The chain employs TRBV27 and TRBJ2-7; D is unresolved. Between the trimmed V and J ends, which lost 8 bases and 3 bases, there was a span of 17 bases. The CDR3 extends over 14 amino acids. Germline-derived CDR1 and CDR2 are MNHEY and SMNVEV (reference sequence). Here the CDR3 reads CASAAGLTGYEQYF. CDR3 in DNA: TGTGCCAGCGCCGCCGGGCTTACGGGCTACGAGCAGTACTTC.

Within the sample, this clonotype is medium-sized. J is TRBJ2-4 and V is TRBV6-1, with D perhaps given as TRBD1 or TRBD2 (6 bases each). The ends were cut back, 6 bases at V and 6 bases at J, with 12 bases in the middle. Germline V gene sequence: CDR1 MNHNS, CDR2 SASEGT. The CDR3 contains 13 residues. Written as DNA, the CDR3 is TGTGCCAGCAGGGGCGGAGGGGGAAACATTCAGTACTTC. Amino acids: CASRGGGGNIQYF.

The gene calls are TRBV5-1 and TRBJ2-7; 7 nucleotides line up with TRBD2. The germline CDR1 and CDR2 sequences are SGHRS and YFSETQ. V dropped 2 bases and J dropped 2; count of bases not matched to a gene: 7. There are 15 residues in the CDR3. The CDR3 here is CASSFGGGKTYEQYF. The CDR3 bases are TGCGCCAGCAGCTTCGGCGGGGGAAAAACCTACGAGCAGTACTTC.

The chain recombines TRBV28 with TRBJ2-5; 12 nucleotides agree with TRBD2. Germline V gives CDR1 MDHEN, CDR2 SYDVKM. This CDR3 spans 16 amino acids. Trimming cost V 6 bases and J 5 bases; bases outside gene matches: 10. The CDR3 bases are TGTGCCAGCAGAACTAGCGGGGGGAGTCTTAGGGAGACCCAGTACTTC. Protein product: CASRTSGGSLRETQYF.

The chain uses TRBV5-1 and TRBJ2-7, with 7 bases fitting TRBD1. Per germline, CDR1 SGHRS and CDR2 YFSETQ. This CDR3 has 15 residues. The V gene end was trimmed by 0 bases and the J gene end by 2 bases; junction bases not matched to a gene: 5. The CDR3 DNA reads as TGCGCCAGCAGCTTGGGACAGGGATACACCTACGAGCAGTACTTC. Translating gives CASSLGQGYTYEQYF.

This clonotype was observed a single time. This chain connects TRBV5-1 to TRBJ2-1; 9 bases are shared with TRBD2. The trim removed 0 bases at V and 13 bases at J, leaving 8 bases unmatched. This CDR3 contains 14 residues. CDR1 is SGHRS and CDR2 is YFSETQ in the germline V gene. In DNA form, the CDR3 reads TGCGCCAGCAGCTTGGCCAAGCGGGGGGAACACCAGTTCTTC. Protein product: CASSLAKRGEHQFF.

This clonotype appeared a few times. The CDR3, as DNA: TGCGCCAGCAGCTTGGGACAAACAAGGAAAGCTTTCTTT. This codes for CASSLGQTRKAFF. The V gene is TRBV5-1, the J gene TRBJ1-1, with D uncertain. V gave up 0 bases and J gave up 9 bases, with 12 bases separating them. Per germline, CDR1 SGHRS and CDR2 YFSETQ. The CDR3 loop spans 13 amino acids.

The rearrangement joins TRBV29-1 to TRBJ1-1; no clear D. V was trimmed by 4 bases and J by 0 bases, leaving 9 bases between them. Germline-derived CDR1 and CDR2 are SQVTM and ANQGSEA. The CDR3 covers 13 residues. In DNA form, the CDR3 reads TGCAGCGTTGTCTGGACCTTGAACACTGAAGCTTTCTTT. Residues: CSVVWTLNTEAFF.

This clonotype was observed a handful of times. The CDR3, as DNA: TGTGCCAGCAGGTTCGAGAGTCAGCCCCAGCATTTT. Protein: CASRFESQPQHF. This chain joins TRBV2 and TRBJ1-5; no clear D. The V and J ends lost 6 bases and 6 bases respectively, with 9 bases between them. The CDR3 spans 12 residues. CDR1 is SNHLY and CDR2 is FYNNEI in the germline V gene.

The chain is built from TRBV6-1 and TRBJ2-5; D is uncertain. This CDR3 has 13 amino acids. The germline gives CDR1 MNHNS, CDR2 SASEGT. The germline V and J ends were trimmed by 7 bases and 2 bases, with 11 bases remaining between them. CDR3 coding DNA: TGTGCCAGCAACGGAGACAATCAAGAGACCCAGTACTTC. It yields the protein CASNGDNQETQYF.

This clonotype appeared once. This sequence joins TRBV29-1 and TRBJ2-5; D is uncertain. V was shortened by 7 bases and J by 5 bases, with 11 bases between the two germline ends. The CDR3 is made up of 11 amino acids. CDR1 and CDR2 (germline): SQVTM, ANQGSEA. The CDR3 sequence: CSAQVLETQYF. In nucleotides, the CDR3 is TGCAGCGCCCAGGTATTGGAGACCCAGTACTTC. Full variable domain (remainder filled in from reference TRBV29-1 and TRBJ2-5): SAVISQKPSRDICQRGTSLTIQCQVDSQVTMMFWYRQQPGQSLTLIATANQGSEATYESGFVIDKFPISRPNLTFSTLTVSNMSPEDSSIYLCSAQVLETQYFGPGTRLLVL.